This T cell receptor (beta chain) is from a study of PD-L1 blockade in urothelial cancer (TCRdb year 2017). Looking at the study overall: All patients started therapy in about 2014 and received atezolizumab 1,200 mg intravenously every 3 weeks. Pretreatment blood TCR-seq was available for about 28 patients, at least one posttreatment blood collection was obtained for some 24 patients, and tumor TCR-seq was available for some 24 patients. Durable clinical benefit was defined as progression-free survival longer than 6 months, and TCR features were also tested against progression-free and overall survival. In the same patients, pretreatment tumors underwent whole exome sequencing and RNA sequencing in addition to TCR sequencing. The study was an exploratory multi-omic analysis of somatic, immune and clinical correlates of response to PD-L1 blockade with atezolizumab in urothelial cancer. An ECOG performance status of 0 or 1 was recorded for the patients, and 0 to 3 prior chemotherapy regimens had been received by the patients. A median of approximately 140,000 T cells and some 84,000 unique TCRs was obtained from blood samples, and a median clonality of approximately 0.08 was observed. About 10 patients achieved durable clinical benefit and roughly 20 did not. About 90% of the roughly 29 patients were identified as males with urothelial cancer of bladder origin, and a prior smoking history was reported by 18 of 29 patients. Pretreatment tumor samples and matched peripheral blood, collected serially before and after atezolizumab treatment, underwent TCR sequencing. Blood samples were analyzed 3 weeks after the start of treatment (second dose) and 6 weeks after the start of treatment. Here is what the overall study found, with its caveats: Because the sample size was small (n of about 30) and many exploratory analyses were performed, the results are intended to be hypothesis-generating. Improved progression-free and overall survival was found to be associated with pretreatment peripheral blood TCR clonality below the median. Among patients with durable benefit, tumor-associated TCR clones showed greater expansion in peripheral blood 3 weeks after treatment started (n ≈ 21, p = 0.022).

The cohort included 25 to 30 patients with locally advanced or metastatic urothelial carcinoma who were treated at Memorial Sloan Kettering on a trial protocol. Peripheral blood mononuclear cells were collected pretreatment and during treatment, with between 1 and 8 total time points obtained per patient. The Qiagen DNeasy Blood extraction kit was used to purify genomic DNA from total PBMCs and tumor samples. PBMCs were collected pretreatment and during treatment, and were isolated and stored as previously described. This clone was detected once. This clone's antigen is unknown. Per-base quality was not reported, and no clone a single base away is much larger than it. Synthetic TCR analog templates were spiked into each PCR to estimate absolute template abundance from read counts. The immunoSEQ assay used bias-controlled V and J gene primers to amplify TCRbeta CDR3 regions from genomic DNA. Sequencing of rearranged TCRbeta segments was performed at approximately 20X coverage. As for the original processing: Sequencing errors were corrected by clustering, and CDR3s were annotated against IMGT so that V, D and J genes could be assigned. Downstream analyses used only productive TCRbeta rearrangements, leaving out any out-of-frame or stop-codon sequences. Clonality was computed as one minus Shannon entropy normalized by the log of the number of unique productive sequences. Fisher's exact test with Benjamini-Hochberg correction, at a threshold of adjusted p below 0.01, was used to find clones that differed between time points or between blood and tumor. Here the immuneACCESS table is served through TCRdb, limited to in-frame sequences with V and J called. Missing clones are a known gap in these copies; in checked studies unresolved V genes cover under half, and the rest lacks a known reason. The DNA was the basis for D and trimming; V, J and clone size are from that table. This sample lists approximately 100,000 clones; 91% were detected once. Roughly 0.93% of the sample is held by the ten biggest clonotypes.

CDR1 and CDR2, looked up from the germline V gene, are SQVTM and ANQGSEA. Trimming removed 1 base from V and 7 bases from J, leaving 14 bases between the germline ends. The CDR3, from cysteine to phenylalanine, totals 14 residues. The retained sequence is limited to the CDR3, 42 bases, with the frame set at the first base. The receptor's source is a woman older than 75 with urothelial cancer. This chain joins TRBV29-1 to TRBJ2-1, and TRBD2 may be the D gene, going by 6 matching bases. Source: PBMCs, taken around atezolizumab (anti-PD-L1) treatment. The nucleotide sequence is given as TGCAGCGTTGAAGTATTCGGGGGACTGAATGAGCAGTTCTTC. The translation is CSVEVFGGLNEQFF.